This section outlines one T cell receptor beta chain sequence together with its context. This sample stems from a study of OX40 agonist ivuxolimab in advanced cancers. This table comes from immunoSEQ multiplex PCR, and its TCRdb copy is limited to in-frame clones, with some not included. The table includes approximately 62,000 clones, 88% detected once. The trim removed 0 bases at V and 7 bases at J, leaving 7 bases unmatched. The germline V gene has CDR1 ENHRY and CDR2 SYGVKD. There are 15 residues in the CDR3. The V call is TRBV10-3, the J call TRBJ1-2; 8 nucleotides match TRBD1. The source was CD4+ or CD8+ T cells sorted from blood, collected in a trial of the OX40 agonist ivuxolimab. The clonotype was recovered from an adult with an advanced solid tumor such as melanoma, head and neck, liver or kidney cancer. CDR3 amino acids: CAISESARGQGGYTF. The CDR3 DNA follows: TGTGCCATCAGTGAGTCGGCCAGGGGGCAGGGTGGCTACACCTTC.